This T cell receptor (beta chain) was recorded in a study of technical replicates of blood from several donors. Clones were sequenced by immunoSEQ multiplex PCR, and TCRdb holds only the in-frame ones, with some missing. The sample includes 50,000 to 70,000 clones, 85% to 90% of them seen just once. V shed 4 bases and J shed 2 bases, with 11 bases lying between them. Germline V CDR1 and CDR2: SQVTM, ANQGSEA. This CDR3 spans 13 amino acids. The chain uses TRBV29-1 and TRBJ1-1; no clear D gene. This TCR was recovered from a human donor in good health. Some clones in this sample may be carry-over from other donors' samples. Sample: PBMCs. CDR3 sequence reads: CSVVGTRNTEAFF. For the CDR3, the DNA is TGCAGCGTTGTGGGCACCAGAAACACTGAAGCTTTCTTT. The full variable domain, in which reference TRBV29-1 and TRBJ1-1 provide the parts outside the CDR3, is SAVISQKPSRDICQRGTSLTIQCQVDSQVTMMFWYRQQPGQSLTLIATANQGSEATYESGFVIDKFPISRPNLTFSTLTVSNMSPEDSSIYLCSVVGTRNTEAFFGQGTRLTVV.